This TCR beta chain was identified in a study of molecular identifiers for immune sequencing clone quantification. TCRdb re-analysed the PCR reads in MiXCR, keeping a single row per CDR3 protein. The data contain more than 50,000 distinct CDR3 sequences, around a fifth of them seen just once; the ten biggest clones take up over 1.1%. The sequencing input was naive CD8+ T cells from blood, with Jurkat cell RNA spiked in. Documented subset: FACS-sorted CD8+CD4-CCR7+CD45RA+ naive T cells. The source is a human donor in good health. Some libraries in this study had Jurkat cell RNA spiked in.

CDR3 sequence reads: CASSLVIGQTRRNEQFF. The CDR3 DNA reads TGCGCCAGCAGCTTGGTGATCGGACAGACTCGTCGCAATGAGCAGTTCTTC. The rearrangement joins TRBV5-1 to TRBJ2-1, with a possible D match to TRBD1 (6 bases). Germline lookup yields CDR1 SGHRS and CDR2 YFSETQ. V was shortened by 0 bases and J by 6 bases, with 19 bases between the two germline ends. CDR3 length equals 17 residues.